The 31 T cell receptor beta chains given below trace back to one sample, sequenced in a study of blood T cell repertoires in COVID-19. TCRdb keeps only in-frame clones here, not all; method: immunoSEQ multiplex PCR. The table has roughly 45,000 clones, approximately 80% seen once. The sequenced sample consisted of peripheral blood. The receptors shown here come from an older woman with acute or convalescent COVID-19.

This clone is labeled medium-sized. This chain connects TRBV18 to TRBJ2-2; D is ambiguous. The CDR3 runs to 13 residues. Trimming shortened V by 0 bases and J by 4 bases, and 3 bases separated the two germline ends. The germline CDR1 and CDR2 sequences are KGHSH and LQKENI. CDR3 DNA sequence: TGTGCCAGCTCACCACCCATCACCGGGGAGCTGTTTTTT. Protein product: CASSPPITGELFF.

This chain uses TRBV11-2 with TRBJ2-7; D gene ambiguous. CDR3 size: 11 residues. With 7 bases removed from V and 6 bases from J, the gap between germline ends came to 10 bases. Germline lookup yields CDR1 SGHAT and CDR2 FQNNGV. The CDR3 sequence: CASTLLGEQYF. CDR3 nucleotide sequence: TGTGCCAGCACCCTACTTGGCGAGCAGTACTTC.

This chain uses TRBV4-1 with TRBJ1-5; D is possibly TRBD1 (5 bases). Trimming left V 1 base short and J 2 bases short, with 9 bases between. This CDR3 is built from 15 residues. The germline V gene has CDR1 MGHRA and CDR2 YSYEKL. Written as DNA, the CDR3 is TGCGCCAGCAGCCAAGCGGCACAGGGCAATCAGCCCCAGCATTTT. Protein product: CASSQAAQGNQPQHF.

The J gene is TRBJ1-4, the V gene TRBV3-1 (or the pseudogene TRBV3-2); D is unresolved. V was clipped by 3 bases and J by 5 bases, with 10 bases between them. The CDR3 spans 14 residues. The germline gives CDR1 LGHDT, CDR2 YNNKEL (reference sequence). CDR3 sequence (DNA): TGTGCCAGCAGCCAGGCCCCCAAAAATGAAAAACTGTTTTTT. Its protein is CASSQAPKNEKLFF.

The chain couples TRBV10-1 to TRBJ1-2, with TRBD1 matching over 8 bases. CDR1 is WNHNN and CDR2 is SYGVQD in the germline V gene (reference sequence). This CDR3 comprises 16 residues. The junction had 13 bases not matched to a gene; V was cut back by 5 bases and J by 5 bases. This CDR3 is CASSKDRVQTWYGYTF. The CDR3 DNA is TGCGCCAGCAGTAAGGACAGGGTTCAAACTTGGTATGGCTACACCTTC.

This clone was found a few times. The CDR3 region has the DNA TGCGCCAGCAGTGCAGGGAATCAGCCCCAGCATTTT. Its protein is CASSAGNQPQHF. The rearrangement joins TRBV10-2 to TRBJ1-5, with D tentatively TRBD1 (5 bases). This CDR3 has 12 residues. Germline V CDR1 and CDR2: WSHSY, SAAADI. V shed 4 bases and J shed 4 bases, with 5 bases lying between them.

The rearrangement joins TRBV9 to TRBJ2-2; 9 bases are shared with TRBD2. Trimming removed 0 bases from V and 2 bases from J; junction bases left unmatched: 5. The CDR3 runs to 17 residues. Germline loops: CDR1 SGDLS, CDR2 YYNGEE. CDR3 sequence (DNA): TGTGCCAGCAGCGTAGTAGCGGGGGCACTAAACACCGGGGAGCTGTTTTTT. Translation: CASSVVAGALNTGELFF.

This chain connects TRBV19 to TRBJ2-7, with D tentatively TRBD2 (5 bases). The V end was cut by 3 bases, the J end by 7 bases, with 13 bases between. From germline, CDR1 is LNHDA and CDR2 SQIVND (reference sequence). The CDR3 consists of 13 residues. CDR3: CASSIGGHGEQYF. CDR3 DNA sequence: TGTGCCAGTAGTATCGGAGGCCACGGGGAGCAGTACTTC. The full variable domain, in which reference TRBV19 and TRBJ2-7 provide the parts outside the CDR3, is DGGITQSPKYLFRKEGQNVTLSCEQNLNHDAMYWYRQDPGQGLRLIYYSQIVNDFQKGDIAEGYSVSREKKESFPLTVTSAQKNPTAFYLCASSIGGHGEQYFGPGTRLTVT.

CDR3 sequence (DNA): TGTGCCAGCAGCTCCCAGGCCGGGACAGGGGGGTATGGCTACACCTTC. Translating it yields CASSSQAGTGGYGYTF. This chain links TRBV7-9 with TRBJ1-2; 11 bases match TRBD1. V was clipped by 4 bases and J by 5 bases; unmatched bases: 9. The CDR3 is made up of 16 amino acids. The V gene's germline CDR1 is SEHNR and CDR2 FQNEAQ (reference sequence).

The chain couples TRBV14 to TRBJ2-6; no reliable D call. The CDR3 has 15 amino acids. CDR1 SGHDN and CDR2 FVKESK come from the germline V gene. Trimming took 2 bases from V and 3 from J, leaving 8 bases between them. For the CDR3, the DNA is TGTGCCAGCAGCCAACGGGTTTTTGGGGCCAACGTCCTGACTTTC. This sequence encodes CASSQRVFGANVLTF.

In this sample, this clone turned up once. The J gene is TRBJ1-2, the V gene TRBV2; 9 bases line up with TRBD1. In germline, CDR1 is SNHLY, CDR2 FYNNEI. There are 13 residues in the CDR3. Losses at the gene ends were 4 bases for V and 4 bases for J; bases not matched to a gene: 1. CDR3 DNA: TGTGCCAGCAGTGGGGACAGGGTCTATGGCTACACCTTC. This translates into CASSGDRVYGYTF. The full variable domain, rest sourced from reference TRBV2 and TRBJ1-2, is EPEVTQTPSHQVTQMGQEVILRCVPISNHLYFYWYRQILGQKVEFLVSFYNNEISEKSEIFDDQFSVERPDGSNFTLKIRSTKLEDSAMYFCASSGDRVYGYTFGSGTRLTVV.

V gene TRBV6-4 combines with J gene TRBJ2-7, with 8 bases matching TRBD1. V dropped 9 bases and J dropped 6; count of bases not matched to a gene: 7. The CDR3 totals 12 residues. Germline CDR1 and CDR2: MRHNA and SNTAGT. The DNA of the CDR3 is TGTGCCAGGAAGACAGGGGCCAGCGAGCAGTACTTC. This gives the protein CARKTGASEQYF.

The chain is built from TRBV19 and TRBJ2-7; 7 bases are a match to TRBD1. The junction had 3 bases not matched to a gene; V was cut back by 7 bases and J by 0 bases. The CDR3 totals 13 residues. Germline V lookup: CDR1 LNHDA, CDR2 SQIVND (reference sequence). Written as DNA, the CDR3 is TGTGCCAGTACAAGGGGGCCCTCCTACGAGCAGTACTTC. This sequence encodes CASTRGPSYEQYF.

The chain links TRBV29-1 to TRBJ2-3; 10 bases fit TRBD2. The germline gives CDR1 SQVTM, CDR2 ANQGSEA. The V and J ends lost 7 bases and 7 bases, in that order; junction bases with no gene match: 11. This CDR3 has 14 amino acids. The CDR3 loop is CSGLIAGGIYTQYF. CDR3 nucleotides: TGCAGCGGTCTAATAGCGGGGGGAATTTATACGCAGTATTTT.

The V gene is TRBV18, the J gene TRBJ1-2; perhaps TRBD1 as D (5 bases). V was shortened by 3 bases and J by 4 bases, with 15 bases between the two germline ends. The germline gives CDR1 KGHSH, CDR2 LQKENI. The length of the CDR3 is 15 residues. The CDR3 spells CASSPRGDGIYGYTF. The CDR3 DNA reads as TGTGCCAGCTCACCTCGCGGGGACGGAATCTATGGCTACACCTTC. Variable domain in full (rest from reference TRBV18 and TRBJ1-2): NAGVMQNPRHLVRRRGQEARLRCSPMKGHSHVYWYRQLPEEGLKFMVYLQKENIIDESGMPKERFSAEFPKEGPSILRIQQVVRGDSAAYFCASSPRGDGIYGYTFGSGTRLTVV.

The chain uses TRBV7-2 and TRBJ1-2; 7 nucleotides align to TRBD1. This CDR3 comprises 13 residues. Germline V gene sequence: CDR1 SGHTA, CDR2 FQGNSA. V lost 6 bases to trimming and J lost 4 bases; unmatched junction nucleotides: 5. The CDR3 DNA is TGTGCCAGCAGGCAACGGGACAGCTATGGCTACACCTTC. Its protein product is CASRQRDSYGYTF.

The J gene is TRBJ1-1, the V gene TRBV5-1, with TRBD1 matching over 12 bases. Germline CDR1 reads SGHRS; CDR2 reads YFSETQ. CDR3 length: 14 amino acids. The trim removed 4 bases at V and 3 bases at J, leaving 1 base unmatched. The CDR3 DNA is TGCGCCAGCAGCGGGGACAGGGGGCACACTGAAGCTTTCTTT. Its protein product is CASSGDRGHTEAFF.

V is TRBV24-1 and J is TRBJ2-1; 8 bases line up with TRBD2. V trimming: 3 bases; J trimming: 2 bases; junction bases outside the gene matches: 8. The CDR3 spans 17 residues. CDR1 KGHDR and CDR2 SFDVKD come from the germline V gene. As DNA, the CDR3 is TGTGCCACCAGTGATCGAGGCGGGGGGCACACCTACAATGAGCAGTTCTTC. Its protein product is CATSDRGGGHTYNEQFF.

The chain is built from TRBV19 and TRBJ2-1; 8 bases align to TRBD1. V shed 9 bases and J 8 bases; nucleotides not matched to a gene: 12. Germline CDR1 LNHDA, CDR2 SQIVND (reference sequence). This CDR3 comprises 14 residues. The CDR3 spells CASSGTGDTHEQFF. The CDR3 coding sequence is TGTGCCAGCTCCGGGACAGGCGATACACATGAGCAGTTCTTC.

The rearrangement links TRBV7-6 to TRBJ2-1; a possible D gene is TRBD2 (6 bases). CDR1 SGHVS and CDR2 FNYEAQ come from the germline V gene. V was shortened by 1 base and J by 0 bases, with 10 bases between the two germline ends. This CDR3 contains 16 residues. The CDR3 here is CASSLGLENSYNEQFF. The CDR3, as DNA: TGTGCCAGCAGCTTAGGACTAGAGAACTCCTACAATGAGCAGTTCTTC.

The V call is TRBV6-1, the J call TRBJ1-5; TRBD1 aligns across 10 bases. Germline V gene lookup returns CDR1 MNHNS and CDR2 SASEGT. The CDR3 length is 18 residues. The V segment lost 1 base and the J segment 0 bases; nucleotides outside the gene matches: 6. The CDR3 loop reads CASSEGTGGSYSNQPQHF. The CDR3 DNA reads TGTGCCAGCAGTGAAGGGACAGGGGGGTCTTATAGCAATCAGCCCCAGCATTTT.

J is TRBJ2-7 and V is TRBV28; tentatively, D is TRBD2 (7 bases). The CDR3 is 17 residues long. CDR1 and CDR2 from the germline V gene are MDHEN and SYDVKM. The germline V and J ends were trimmed by 4 bases and 2 bases, with 21 bases remaining between them. CDR3 residues: CASSSTRGAGDPYEQYF. The CDR3 region has the DNA TGTGCCAGCAGTTCCACTCGGGGGGCGGGAGATCCCTACGAGCAGTACTTC.

This CDR3 reads CASSYSTGDNEQFF. The CDR3, as DNA: TGTGCCAGCAGTTACTCTACAGGGGACAATGAGCAGTTCTTC. The chain combines TRBV6-6 with TRBJ2-1; 7 bases agree with TRBD1. Unmatched junction bases numbered 1, after V lost 0 bases and J lost 5 bases. The CDR3 is made up of 14 amino acids. Germline V gives CDR1 MNHNY, CDR2 SVGAGI (reference sequence).

The chain has TRBV7-2 and TRBJ2-5; 11 bases are shared with TRBD2. There are 18 residues in the CDR3. Trimming took 1 base from V and 6 from J; bases not matched to a gene: 13. Germline V gene sequence: CDR1 SGHTA, CDR2 FQGNSA. The CDR3 DNA follows: TGTGCCAGCAGCTTAGATAGTAGCGGGGGGGTTCTCACGAAGACCCAGTACTTC. Its protein is CASSLDSSGGVLTKTQYF.

The chain recombines TRBV5-1 with TRBJ1-1, with a weak D call TRBD1 (5 bases). In germline, CDR1 is SGHRS, CDR2 YFSETQ. The CDR3 runs 13 residues. The germline V and J ends were trimmed by 10 bases and 1 base, with 14 bases remaining between them. The chain's CDR3 is CASYDSPNTEAFF. CDR3 DNA: TGCGCCTCATATGACAGTCCGAACACTGAAGCTTTCTTT.

V is TRBV15 and J is TRBJ2-7, with D tentatively TRBD2 (7 bases). Germline V lookup: CDR1 LNHNV, CDR2 YYDKDF (reference sequence). The CDR3 has 13 amino acids. V gave up 3 bases and J gave up 4 bases, with 10 bases separating them. DNA for the CDR3: TGTGCCACCAGCAGGGAGGGGGGGTACGAGCAGTACTTC. Amino acid sequence: CATSREGGYEQYF.

The rearrangement links TRBV18 to TRBJ2-7, with 8 bases identical to TRBD2. Germline values: CDR1 KGHSH, CDR2 LQKENI. The V gene end was trimmed by 1 base and the J gene end by 7 bases; junction bases not matched to a gene: 0. The CDR3 is made up of 12 amino acids. This chain's CDR3 is CASSPQREEQYF. Here the CDR3 DNA reads TGTGCCAGCTCACCACAGCGGGAGGAGCAGTACTTC.

A single count supports this clone. J is TRBJ1-3 and V is TRBV7-6; perhaps TRBD1 as D (6 bases). The germline V gene has CDR1 SGHVS and CDR2 FNYEAQ. The CDR3 contains 15 residues. Deletions cut 2 bases from V and 4 bases from J, with 12 bases between. The CDR3: CASSLQLQGGNTIYF. As DNA, the CDR3 is TGTGCCAGCAGCTTACAGCTACAGGGCGGAAACACCATATATTTT.

The chain joins TRBV5-4 to TRBJ1-2; D is perhaps TRBD1 (5 bases). Germline CDR1 is SGHNT and CDR2 is YYREEE (reference sequence). V was clipped by 1 base and J by 4 bases, with 11 bases between them. The CDR3 loop spans 14 amino acids. Written as DNA, the CDR3 is TGTGCCAGCAGCTTGCCGGGGGAGGTCTATGGCTACACCTTC. Translation: CASSLPGEVYGYTF. Full variable domain (missing parts from reference TRBV5-4 and TRBJ1-2): ETGVTQSPTHLIKTRGQQVTLRCSSQSGHNTVSWYQQALGQGPQFIFQYYREEENGRGNFPPRFSGLQFPNYSSELNVNALELDDSALYLCASSLPGEVYGYTFGSGTRLTVV.

This clone was detected only once. Here the CDR3 DNA reads TGTGCCAGCAGCTCGACCTTCATAGGGAGCGAGCAGTACTTC. Amino acids: CASSSTFIGSEQYF. J is TRBJ2-7 and V is TRBV21-1; the table's D gene call, TRBD2, was not cross checked with the DNA. TRBV21-1 is designated a pseudogene. This CDR3 is built from 14 residues.

In DNA form, the CDR3 reads TGTGCCAGCAGTTATCAGGGGGTGGTAGATGAGCAGTTCTTC. As protein: CASSYQGVVDEQFF. The J gene is TRBJ2-1, the V gene TRBV27; 7 nucleotides line up with TRBD1. This CDR3 comprises 14 residues. With V trimmed by 4 bases and J by 8 bases, 8 bases remained unmatched. CDR1 and CDR2 from the germline V gene are MNHEY and SMNVEV (reference sequence).